This T cell receptor (beta chain) was identified in a study of response to subunit inactivated influenza vaccine. Trimming removed 5 bases at V and 1 base at J, with 15 bases between. Germline CDR1 reads SEHNR; CDR2 reads FQNEAQ (reference sequence). The CDR3 is made up of 15 amino acids. This clonotype was counted between two and nine times. TCRdb reanalysed the RT-PCR reads using MiXCR and keeps one entry per CDR3 protein. The table lists a few hundred thousand distinct CDR3 sequences, 13% to 15% of them singletons. The clonotype was recovered from a man aged 50 to 59 who received an inactivated influenza vaccine. This specimen consisted of PBMCs from blood, obtained about 11 days after vaccination. This chain links TRBV7-9 with TRBJ2-7, with a possible D match to TRBD1 (6 bases). CDR3 sequence: CASSKTGSPSYEQYF. DNA of the CDR3: TGTGCCAGCAGCAAAACAGGGTCGCCTTCCTACGAGCAGTACTTC. The full variable domain, completed using reference TRBV7-9 and TRBJ2-7, is DTGVSQNPRHKITKRGQNVTFRCDPISEHNRLYWYRQTLGQGPEFLTYFQNEAQLEKSRLLSDRFSAERPKGSFSTLEIQRTEQGDSAMYLCASSKTGSPSYEQYFGPGTRLTVT.